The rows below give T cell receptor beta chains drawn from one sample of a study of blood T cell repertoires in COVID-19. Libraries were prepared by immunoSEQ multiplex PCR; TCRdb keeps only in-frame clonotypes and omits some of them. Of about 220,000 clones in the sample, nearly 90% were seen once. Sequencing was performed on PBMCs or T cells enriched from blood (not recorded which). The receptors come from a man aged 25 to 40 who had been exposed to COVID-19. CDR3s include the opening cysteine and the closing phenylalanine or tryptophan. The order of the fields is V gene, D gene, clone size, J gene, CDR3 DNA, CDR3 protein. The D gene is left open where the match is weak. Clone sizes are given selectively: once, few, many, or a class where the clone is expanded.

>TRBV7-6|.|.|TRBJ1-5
TGTGCCAGCAGCCCCACCGCGAAATACAATCAGCCCCAGCATTTT
CASSPTAKYNQPQHF
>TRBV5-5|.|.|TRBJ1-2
TGTGCCAGCAGCCCGGACTATCTTGCCCGGGGATATGGCTACACCTTC
CASSPDYLARGYGYTF
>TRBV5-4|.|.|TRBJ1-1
TGTGCCAGCAGCTTGGACTGGAACACTGAAGCTTTCTTT
CASSLDWNTEAFF
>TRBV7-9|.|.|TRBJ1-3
TGTGCCAGCGGTCAGGGATTATTCCGAAACACCATATATTTT
CASGQGLFRNTIYF
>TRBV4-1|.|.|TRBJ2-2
TGCGCCAGCAGCCAAGATAGGGTTCTCGGGACACCCAATGGGAGGGAGCTGTTTTTT
CASSQDRVLGTPNGRELFF
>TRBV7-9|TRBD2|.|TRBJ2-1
TGTGCCAGCAGCCCTAGCGGGGGCGGGGTTGAGGAGCAGTTCTTC
CASSPSGGGVEEQFF
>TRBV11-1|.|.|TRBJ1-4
TGTGCCAGCTCCTTGGAAGGAGTGGGTAATGAAAAACTGTTTTTT
CASSLEGVGNEKLFF
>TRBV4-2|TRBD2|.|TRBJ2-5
TGTGCCAGCAGCCAGGGGGGACTAGCGGGGGTCCAAGAGACCCAGTACTTC
CASSQGGLAGVQETQYF
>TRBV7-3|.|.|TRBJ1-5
TGTGCCAGCAGCTTAAGTGAGGGTTTTCAGCCCCAGCATTTT
CASSLSEGFQPQHF
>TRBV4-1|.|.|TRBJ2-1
TGCGCCAGCAGCCTCCCCGAGGGGGGGGCTTACAATGAGCAGTTCTTC
CASSLPEGGAYNEQFF
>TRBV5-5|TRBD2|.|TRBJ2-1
TGTGCCAGCAGCTTGAGGGGCGGGGGGGCTGATGAGCAGTTCTTC
CASSLRGGGADEQFF
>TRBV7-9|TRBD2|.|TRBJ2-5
TGTGCCAGCAGCCCGCGACTAGCGGGGGTAGACGTGTACTTC
CASSPRLAGVDVYF
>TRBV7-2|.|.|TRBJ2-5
TGTGCCAGCAGCTTAGTTTGGAGGGGAACGCAAGAGACCCAGTACTTC
CASSLVWRGTQETQYF
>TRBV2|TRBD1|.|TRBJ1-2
TGTGCCAGCAGTGACCCAGGGGGGCCCTATGGCTACACCTTC
CASSDPGGPYGYTF
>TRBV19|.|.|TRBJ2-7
TGTGCCAGTAGTATCTCCAACCAGGCCGTCTACGAGCAGTACTTC
CASSISNQAVYEQYF
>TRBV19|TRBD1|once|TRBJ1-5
TGTGCCAGTAGCCCGACAGGGCCCAATCAGCCCCAGCATTTT
CASSPTGPNQPQHF
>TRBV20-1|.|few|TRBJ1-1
TGCAGTGCTAGTTTCGGGAGGGGAGCTGAAGCTTTCTTT
CSASFGRGAEAFF
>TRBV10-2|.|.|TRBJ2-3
TGCGCCAGTAGGGACAACTTCACAGATACGCAGTATTTT
CASRDNFTDTQYF
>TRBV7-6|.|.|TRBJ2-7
TGTGCCAGCAGCTTAGGGACAGCATCATACGAGCAGTACTTC
CASSLGTASYEQYF
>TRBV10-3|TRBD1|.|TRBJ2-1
TGTGCCATCAGCCAGGACAGGGAGGTGGGTGAGCAGTTCTTC
CAISQDREVGEQFF
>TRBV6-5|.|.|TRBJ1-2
TGTGCCAGCAGCCCCGGGGGGGTGGACTATGGCTACACCTTC
CASSPGGVDYGYTF
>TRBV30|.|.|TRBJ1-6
TGTGCCTGGAGTGTTCTTGACGGACAGCCATCCTCCTATAATTCACCCCTCCACTTT
CAWSVLDGQPSSYNSPLHF
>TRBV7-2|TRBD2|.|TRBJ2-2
TGTGCCAGCAGCTTAGGAGGACTAGCCTGGGGGGAGCTGTTTTTT
CASSLGGLAWGELFF
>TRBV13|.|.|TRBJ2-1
TGTGCCAGCAGCTTAGTGGTATATGAGGCCAATGAGCAGTTCTTC
CASSLVVYEANEQFF
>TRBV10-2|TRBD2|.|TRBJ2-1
TGCGCCAGCAGCCGCGCGTCGATAGCGGGGAATGAGCAGTTCTTC
CASSRASIAGNEQFF
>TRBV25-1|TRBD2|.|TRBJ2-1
TGTGCCAGCAGTGAACCAGGACTAGCGGGGAATGAGCAGTTCTTC
CASSEPGLAGNEQFF
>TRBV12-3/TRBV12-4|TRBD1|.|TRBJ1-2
TGTGCCAGCAGGGGACAGGGGGAGGGCTACACCTTC
CASRGQGEGYTF
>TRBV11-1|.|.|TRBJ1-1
TGTGCCAGCAGCGCCGCGGGGGGACAGAACACTGAAGCTTTCTTT
CASSAAGGQNTEAFF
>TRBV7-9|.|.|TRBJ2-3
TGTGCCAGCAGCTCCCCAGGGGTTGGCAGTAGGGATACGCAGTATTTT
CASSSPGVGSRDTQYF
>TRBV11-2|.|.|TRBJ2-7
TGTGCCAGCACCTCTGGGGGGAACGAGCAGTACTTC
CASTSGGNEQYF
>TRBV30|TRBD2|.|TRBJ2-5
TGTGCCTGGACGGGGGGGGCCGATGAGACCCAGTACTTC
CAWTGGADETQYF
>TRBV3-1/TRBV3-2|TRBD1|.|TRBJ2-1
TGTGCCAGCTCGACAGGGCCAACCTACAATGAGCAGTTCTTC
CASSTGPTYNEQFF
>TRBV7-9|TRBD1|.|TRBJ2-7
TGTGCCAGCAGCTCCCCGGGACAGGCAACCTACGAGCAGTACTTC
CASSSPGQATYEQYF
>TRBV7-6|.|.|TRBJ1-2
TGTGCCAGCAGCTCTCAGACAGAGAACTATGGCTACACCTTC
CASSSQTENYGYTF
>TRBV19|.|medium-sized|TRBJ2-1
TGTGCCAGTAGTACCCCTCAGAGCGCCGTTGAGCAGTTCTTC
CASSTPQSAVEQFF
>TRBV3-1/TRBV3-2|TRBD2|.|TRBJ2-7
TGTGCCAGCAGCCCTGAGTGGGGGGGCTCCTACGAGCAGTACTTC
CASSPEWGGSYEQYF
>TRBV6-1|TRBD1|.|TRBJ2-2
TGTGCCAGCAGTGATCGGGGACAGCTAATCACCGGGGAGCTGTTTTTT
CASSDRGQLITGELFF